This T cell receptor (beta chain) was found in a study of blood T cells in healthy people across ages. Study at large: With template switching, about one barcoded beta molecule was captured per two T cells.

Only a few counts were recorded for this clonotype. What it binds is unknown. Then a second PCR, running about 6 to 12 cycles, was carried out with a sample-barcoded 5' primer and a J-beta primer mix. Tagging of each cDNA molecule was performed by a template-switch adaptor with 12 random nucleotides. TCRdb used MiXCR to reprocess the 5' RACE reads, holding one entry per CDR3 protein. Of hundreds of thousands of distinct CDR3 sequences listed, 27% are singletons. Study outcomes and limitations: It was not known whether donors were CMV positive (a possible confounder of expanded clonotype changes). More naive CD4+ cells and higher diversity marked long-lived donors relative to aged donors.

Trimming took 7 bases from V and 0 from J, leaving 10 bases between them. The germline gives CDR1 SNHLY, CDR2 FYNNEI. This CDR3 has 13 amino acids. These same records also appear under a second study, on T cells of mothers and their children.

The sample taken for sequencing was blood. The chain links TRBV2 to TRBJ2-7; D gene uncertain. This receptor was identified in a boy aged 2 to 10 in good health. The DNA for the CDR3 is TGTGCCAGCATCGGCGGTCTCTCCTACGAGCAGTACTTC. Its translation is CASIGGLSYEQYF.